One sample yielded the 12 T cell receptor beta chains listed below, sequenced in a study of regulatory T cells in long-lasting Graves disease. Regarding time point: persistent/refractory GD, antithyroid drugs over 5 years with positive TRAb. The TCR library was made from RNA extracted from PBMCs. Arm-PCR with iRepertoire HTBI primers amplified the CDR3 regions for these TCR beta libraries. One entry per CDR3 protein results from TCRdb running MiXCR on the multiplex PCR reads. The table records about 290,000 distinct CDR3 sequences, more than 20% of them present only once. This material consisted of peripheral blood mononuclear cells (PBMCs), taken when the disease was refractory, from a patient treated with antithyroid drugs. The receptors were gathered from a female donor with Graves disease.

This chain joins TRBV11-1 and TRBJ2-1, with TRBD1 identical over 7 bases. Germline CDR1 is SGHAT and CDR2 is FQDESV (reference sequence). Trimming removed 1 base from V and 4 bases from J; junction bases left unmatched: 7. The CDR3 is made up of 16 amino acids. As DNA, the CDR3 is TGTGCCAGCAGCTTAGAAATAGAGGGGGCTTACAATGAGCAGTTCTTC. This sequence encodes CASSLEIEGAYNEQFF.

This clonotype was detected only a few times. The rearrangement uses TRBV7-9 and TRBJ2-1, with D perhaps matching TRBD2 (5 bases). This CDR3 comprises 14 residues. Trimming removed 4 bases from V and 9 bases from J, with 16 bases in between. CDR1 and CDR2 (germline): SEHNR, FQNEAQ (reference sequence). The CDR3 is CASSSMISESEQFF. The CDR3 DNA reads as TGTGCCAGCAGCTCAATGATTAGCGAAAGTGAGCAGTTCTTC.

In its sample, this clonotype was seen many times. The chain joins TRBV7-2 to TRBJ1-2; the D gene is possibly TRBD1 (5 bases). The V gene's germline CDR1 is SGHTA and CDR2 FQGNSA. The V gene lost 5 bases and the J gene lost 7 bases, with 8 bases spanning the gap. The CDR3 has 11 amino acids. The CDR3 nucleotides read TGTGCCAGCAGCCGGGACGTTGGCTACACCTTC. Residues: CASSRDVGYTF.

This chain uses TRBV20-1 with TRBJ2-3; a possible D gene is TRBD2 (5 bases). Trimming shortened V by 3 bases and J by 1 base, and 8 bases separated the two germline ends. Looked up from germline, CDR1 is DFQATT and CDR2 is SNEGSKA (reference sequence). The CDR3 sequence is 13 residues long. CDR3 protein: CSASHGGTDTQYF. The CDR3 coding sequence is TGCAGTGCTAGCCACGGGGGCACAGATACGCAGTATTTT.

The chain joins TRBV7-9 to TRBJ2-7, with D possibly being TRBD2 (7 bases). The CDR3 contains 12 residues. Germline-derived CDR1 and CDR2 are SEHNR and FQNEAQ (reference sequence). Trimming pared 0 bases from V and 9 bases from J, leaving 9 bases between. The CDR3 nucleotides are TGTGCCAGCAGCTTAGCGGGAGGGGGGCAGTACTTC. As protein: CASSLAGGGQYF.

The sample holds many counts of this clonotype. The chain employs TRBV6-1 and TRBJ1-1, with D uncertain. Per germline, CDR1 MNHNS and CDR2 SASEGT. This CDR3 comprises 12 residues. V lost 2 bases, J lost 11 bases, and 12 bases lay in between. The CDR3 protein is CASSERPLRAFF. DNA for the CDR3: TGTGCCAGCAGTGAACGACCCCTACGGGCTTTCTTT.

This clonotype was seen many times. The J gene is TRBJ1-2, the V gene TRBV29-1; maybe TRBD1 (5 bases). The V gene's germline CDR1 is SQVTM and CDR2 ANQGSEA. CDR3 length equals 12 residues. V dropped 3 bases and J dropped 7 bases, with 12 bases sitting between them. The chain's CDR3 is CSVEGGGVGYTF. CDR3 bases: TGCAGCGTTGAGGGGGGAGGGGTTGGCTACACCTTC. The entire variable domain, with the rest obtained from reference TRBV29-1 and TRBJ1-2, is as follows: SAVISQKPSRDICQRGTSLTIQCQVDSQVTMMFWYRQQPGQSLTLIATANQGSEATYESGFVIDKFPISRPNLTFSTLTVSNMSPEDSSIYLCSVEGGGVGYTFGSGTRLTVV.

Concerning this clonotype: Only one base separates this from a far larger clonotype, so it likely reflects a read error. The chain combines TRBV10-3 with TRBJ1-1; D gene uncertain. With 6 bases removed from V and 1 base from J, the gap between germline ends came to 3 bases. Germline CDR1 and CDR2: ENHRY and SYGVKD. The CDR3 contains 11 residues. In DNA form, the CDR3 reads TGTGCCATCAGGGGGAACACTGAAGCTTTCTTT. This translates into CAIRGNTEAFF.

V is TRBV5-1 and J is TRBJ2-1, with 7 nucleotides matching TRBD1. The V and J ends lost 0 bases and 6 bases, in that order; junction bases with no gene match: 12. Germline V gene lookup returns CDR1 SGHRS and CDR2 YFSETQ. CDR3 length: 17 amino acids. DNA of the CDR3: TGCGCCAGCAGCTTGGAACCGACCGGGACAGTTTTCAATGAGCAGTTCTTC. It specifies CASSLEPTGTVFNEQFF.

In this sample, this clonotype turned up many times. This rearrangement joins TRBV7-2 to TRBJ1-2, with 7 bases that match TRBD1. This CDR3 has 16 amino acids. Germline V CDR1 and CDR2: SGHTA, FQGNSA. Trimming cost V 5 bases and J 6 bases; bases outside gene matches: 15. The CDR3 protein is CASSRQPGQRQNGYTF. DNA of the CDR3: TGTGCCAGCAGCCGACAACCGGGACAGAGGCAGAATGGCTACACCTTC.

This clonotype was counted ten times or more. The chain carries TRBV15 and TRBJ2-7, with 7 bases fitting TRBD1. This CDR3 region has 15 residues. Germline assignment: CDR1 LNHNV and CDR2 YYDKDF (reference sequence). Germline trimming cut 0 bases from V and 3 bases from J; bases unmatched to any gene: 5. The chain's CDR3 is CATSRDLGTDYEQYF. The CDR3 coding sequence is TGTGCCACCAGCAGAGACCTCGGGACAGACTACGAGCAGTACTTC.

The V call is TRBV20-1, the J call TRBJ2-2, with D tentatively TRBD1 or TRBD2 (5 bases each). Germline CDR1 is DFQATT and CDR2 is SNEGSKA (reference sequence). The CDR3 length is 15 residues. V was trimmed by 1 base and J by 3 bases, leaving 12 bases between them. The CDR3 DNA sequence: TGCAGTGCTAGAGTTCGTGGGACCTACACCGGGGAGCTGTTTTTT. This translates into CSARVRGTYTGELFF.